A single sample is the source of the 5 T cell receptor beta chains below, sequenced in a study of response to subunit inactivated influenza vaccine. TCRdb re-derived calls from the RT-PCR reads in MiXCR, one entry per CDR3 protein. Of some 600,000 distinct CDR3 sequences in the sample, around 15% are singletons; the top ten hold 6.5% to 8%. Sequenced here: PBMCs from blood, sampled 14 days before vaccination. These TCRs come from a man between 45 and 60 years old who received an inactivated influenza vaccine.

This clonotype was recorded at least ten times. This chain uses TRBV5-1 with TRBJ2-1; D gene ambiguous. The CDR3 has 13 residues. Germline V gene sequence: CDR1 SGHRS, CDR2 YFSETQ. The ends were cut back, 4 bases at V and 7 bases at J, with 12 bases in the middle. The CDR3: CASSLAEINEQFF. Here the CDR3 DNA reads TGCGCCAGCAGCCTGGCCGAGATAAATGAGCAGTTCTTC.

The chain links TRBV24-1 to TRBJ2-3, with 7 positions matching TRBD2. J was trimmed by 3 bases and V by 1 base; bases with no gene match: 12. Germline V gives CDR1 KGHDR, CDR2 SFDVKD. CDR3 length: 18 residues. The CDR3 DNA follows: TGTGCCACCAGTGATTTATCTGCCCCGGGACTACCTACAGATACGCAGTATTTT. Translating gives CATSDLSAPGLPTDTQYF.

This clonotype came up once. The J gene is TRBJ1-2, the V gene TRBV3-1; D not resolved. V dropped 10 bases and J dropped 12 bases, with 30 bases sitting between them. Germline V gene lookup returns CDR1 LGHDT and CDR2 YNNKEL (reference sequence). CDR3 size: 15 residues. The CDR3 spells CATTQDYQSSSGHTF. The CDR3 nucleotides read TGTGCCACCACCCAAGATTACCAGTCGTCTAGTGGGCACACCTTC.

This clonotype has ten or more counts. The chain joins TRBV4-1 to TRBJ1-4; D might be TRBD1 (5 bases). The CDR3 contains 15 residues. The germline gives CDR1 MGHRA, CDR2 YSYEKL. With 1 base removed from V and 0 bases from J, the gap between germline ends came to 6 bases. The CDR3 protein is CASSQAGPTNEKLFF. CDR3 DNA: TGCGCCAGCAGCCAAGCAGGGCCAACTAATGAAAAACTGTTTTTT.

The CDR3 loop is CASSVGTGYQETQYF. The CDR3 nucleotides read TGTGCCAGCAGCGTAGGGACAGGCTACCAAGAGACCCAGTACTTC. The chain couples TRBV9 to TRBJ2-5; 7 bases agree with TRBD1. This CDR3 comprises 15 residues. Germline CDR1 is SGDLS and CDR2 is YYNGEE. The J segment lost 0 bases and the V segment lost 0 bases, leaving 2 bases of the junction unmatched.